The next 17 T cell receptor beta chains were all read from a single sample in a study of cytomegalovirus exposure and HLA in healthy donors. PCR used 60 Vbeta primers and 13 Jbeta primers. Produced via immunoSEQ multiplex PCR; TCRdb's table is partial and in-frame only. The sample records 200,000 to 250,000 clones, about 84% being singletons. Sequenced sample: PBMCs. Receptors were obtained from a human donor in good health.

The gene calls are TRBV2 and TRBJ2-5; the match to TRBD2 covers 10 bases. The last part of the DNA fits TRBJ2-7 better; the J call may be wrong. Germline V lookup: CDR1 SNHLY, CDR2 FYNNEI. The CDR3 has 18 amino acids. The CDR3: CASRPEFPSPSGSREQYF. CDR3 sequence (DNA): TGTGCCAGCAGGCCTGAGTTCCCATCACCTAGCGGGAGTCGCGAGCAGTACTTC.

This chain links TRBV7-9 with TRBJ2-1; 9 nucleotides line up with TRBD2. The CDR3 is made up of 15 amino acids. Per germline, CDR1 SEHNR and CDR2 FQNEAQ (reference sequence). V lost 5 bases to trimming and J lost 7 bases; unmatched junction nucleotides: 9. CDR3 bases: TGTGCCAGCAGCACCGCGGGAGGGGTAGGGAATGAGCAGTTCTTC. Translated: CASSTAGGVGNEQFF.

The CDR3 protein is CASNREGNQPQHF. CDR3 sequence (DNA): TGTGCCAGCAACAGGGAAGGCAATCAGCCCCAGCATTTT. The chain joins TRBV2 to TRBJ1-5, with D possibly being TRBD1 (6 bases). CDR3 length: 13 amino acids. V gave up 7 bases and J gave up 2 bases, with 9 bases separating them. Germline V gene lookup returns CDR1 SNHLY and CDR2 FYNNEI. Combining the CDR3 with reference TRBV2 and TRBJ1-5 gives the whole variable domain EPEVTQTPSHQVTQMGQEVILRCVPISNHLYFYWYRQILGQKVEFLVSFYNNEISEKSEIFDDQFSVERPDGSNFTLKIRSTKLEDSAMYFCASNREGNQPQHFGDGTRLSIL.

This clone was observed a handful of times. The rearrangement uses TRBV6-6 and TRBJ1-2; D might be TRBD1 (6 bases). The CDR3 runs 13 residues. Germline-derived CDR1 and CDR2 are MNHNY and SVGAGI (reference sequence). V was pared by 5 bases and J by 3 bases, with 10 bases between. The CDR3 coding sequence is TGTGCCAGCAGTATACAGGGATACTATGGCTACACCTTC. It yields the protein CASSIQGYYGYTF.

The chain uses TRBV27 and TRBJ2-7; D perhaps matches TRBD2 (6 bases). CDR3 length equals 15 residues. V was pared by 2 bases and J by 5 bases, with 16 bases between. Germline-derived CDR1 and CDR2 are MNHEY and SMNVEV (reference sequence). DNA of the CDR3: TGTGCCAGCAGTTTACCCGGGGCGGGATCAAACGAGCAGTACTTC. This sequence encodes CASSLPGAGSNEQYF.

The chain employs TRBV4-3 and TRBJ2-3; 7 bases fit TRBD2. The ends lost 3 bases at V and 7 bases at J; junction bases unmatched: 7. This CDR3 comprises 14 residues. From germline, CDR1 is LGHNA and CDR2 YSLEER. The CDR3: CASSHGREFNTQYF. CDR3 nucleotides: TGCGCCAGCAGCCACGGGCGGGAGTTTAATACGCAGTATTTT.

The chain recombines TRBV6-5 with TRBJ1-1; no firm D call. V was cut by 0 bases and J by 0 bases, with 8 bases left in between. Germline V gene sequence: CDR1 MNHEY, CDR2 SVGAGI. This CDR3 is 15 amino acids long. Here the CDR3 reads CASSYSEAVNTEAFF. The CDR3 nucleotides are TGTGCCAGCAGTTACTCGGAGGCGGTGAACACTGAAGCTTTCTTT.

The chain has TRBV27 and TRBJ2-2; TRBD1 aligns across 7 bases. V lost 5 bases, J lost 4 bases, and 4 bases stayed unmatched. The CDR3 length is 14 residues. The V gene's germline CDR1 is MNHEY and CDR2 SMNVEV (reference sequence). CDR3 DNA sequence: TGTGCCAGCAGTGACAGGGTCAGCACCGGGGAGCTGTTTTTT. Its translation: CASSDRVSTGELFF.

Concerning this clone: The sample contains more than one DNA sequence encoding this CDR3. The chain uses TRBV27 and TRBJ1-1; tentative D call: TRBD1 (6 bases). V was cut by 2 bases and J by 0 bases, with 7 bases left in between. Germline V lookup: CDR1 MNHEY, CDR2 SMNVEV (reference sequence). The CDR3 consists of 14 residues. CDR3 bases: TGTGCCAGCAGTTTAAGGGGGATGAACACTGAAGCTTTCTTT. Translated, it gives CASSLRGMNTEAFF.

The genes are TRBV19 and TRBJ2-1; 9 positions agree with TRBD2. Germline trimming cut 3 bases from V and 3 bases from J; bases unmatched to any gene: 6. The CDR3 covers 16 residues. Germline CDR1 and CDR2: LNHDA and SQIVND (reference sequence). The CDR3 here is CASSIVAGAGYNEQFF. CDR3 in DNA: TGTGCCAGTAGTATCGTAGCGGGAGCTGGCTACAATGAGCAGTTCTTC.

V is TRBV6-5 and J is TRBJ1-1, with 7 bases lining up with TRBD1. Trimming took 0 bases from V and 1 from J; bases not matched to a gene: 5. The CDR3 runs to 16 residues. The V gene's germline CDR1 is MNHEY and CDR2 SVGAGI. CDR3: CASSYSRDSGNTEAFF. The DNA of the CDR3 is TGTGCCAGCAGTTACTCACGGGACAGCGGGAACACTGAAGCTTTCTTT.

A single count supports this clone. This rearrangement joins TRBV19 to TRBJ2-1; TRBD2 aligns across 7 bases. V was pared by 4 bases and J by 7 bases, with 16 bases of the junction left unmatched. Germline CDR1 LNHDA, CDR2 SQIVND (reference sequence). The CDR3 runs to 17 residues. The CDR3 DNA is TGTGCCAGTAGTACCCCAGGGAGGGAGACCTTGGGGAATGAGCAGTTCTTC. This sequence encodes CASSTPGRETLGNEQFF.

CDR3 DNA sequence: TGTGCCAGCTCACCAGCGTCAGGGAATGAGCAGTTCTTC. Protein: CASSPASGNEQFF. This sequence joins TRBV18 and TRBJ2-1, with D possibly TRBD1 on 5 matching bases. Trimming took off 2 bases at V and 7 bases at J, with 9 bases between the two ends. CDR3 length: 13 residues. The germline CDR1 and CDR2 sequences are KGHSH and LQKENI.

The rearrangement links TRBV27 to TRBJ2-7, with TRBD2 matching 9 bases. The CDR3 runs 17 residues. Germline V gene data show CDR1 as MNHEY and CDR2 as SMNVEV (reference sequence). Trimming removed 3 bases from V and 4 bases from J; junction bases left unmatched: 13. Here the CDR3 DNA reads TGTGCCAGCAGTTTTCCCCCTAGCGGGGACCTTCTGTACGAGCAGTACTTC. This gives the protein CASSFPPSGDLLYEQYF.

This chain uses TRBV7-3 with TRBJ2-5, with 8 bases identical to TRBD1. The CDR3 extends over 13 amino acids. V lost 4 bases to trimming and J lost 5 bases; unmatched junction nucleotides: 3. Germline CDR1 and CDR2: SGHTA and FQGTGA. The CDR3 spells CASSYGQGETQYF. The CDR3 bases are TGTGCCAGCAGCTACGGACAGGGCGAGACCCAGTACTTC.

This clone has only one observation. CDR3 DNA sequence: TGTGCCAGCAGCGAACAGGGGGCAAAGCCCCAGCATTTT. This sequence encodes CASSEQGAKPQHF. The chain recombines TRBV6-5 with TRBJ1-5; 9 bases agree with TRBD1. CDR3 length: 13 amino acids. J was trimmed by 8 bases and V by 6 bases; bases with no gene match: 5. The germline gives CDR1 MNHEY, CDR2 SVGAGI.

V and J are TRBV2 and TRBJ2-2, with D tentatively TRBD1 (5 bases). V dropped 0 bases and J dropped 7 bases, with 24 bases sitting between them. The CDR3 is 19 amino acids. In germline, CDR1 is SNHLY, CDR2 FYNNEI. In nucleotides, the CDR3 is TGTGCCAGCAGTGAAGCGCCCCCGGGTAGGAGTGGGGCTATCGGGGAGCTGTTTTTT. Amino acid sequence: CASSEAPPGRSGAIGELFF.